This T cell receptor beta chain emerged from a study of cytomegalovirus exposure and HLA in healthy donors. About the study: From donors who were HLA-typed, an early data release held 80 million to 95 million unique TCRs.

Germline CDR1 is MDHEN and CDR2 is SYDVKM. The ends lost 8 bases at V and 8 bases at J; junction bases unmatched: 8. This CDR3 region has 13 residues. It was with 60 Vbeta and 13 Jbeta primers that the PCR ran. Produced via immunoSEQ multiplex PCR; TCRdb's table is partial and in-frame only. The sample records about 160,000 clones, 82% being singletons. This chain uses TRBV28 with TRBJ1-4; 7 bases match TRBD1. The sequence came from a girl aged 5 to 17 in good health and CMV-seropositive. Sample: PBMCs. The CDR3 nucleotides are TGTGCCAGCCTCGACAGGGTCGGAGAAAAACTGTTTTTT. Protein: CASLDRVGEKLFF. Complete variable domain (other parts from reference TRBV28 and TRBJ1-4): DVKVTQSSRYLVKRTGEKVFLECVQDMDHENMFWYRQDPGLGLRLIYFSYDVKMKEKGDIPEGYSVSREKKERFSLILESASTNQTSMYLCASLDRVGEKLFFGSGTQLSVL.